This is a list of T cell receptor beta chains from one sample in a study of beta chain features in type 1 diabetes. TCRdb's table, derived via immunoSEQ multiplex PCR, lists solely in-frame clones and lacks some. The table has 860,000 or so clones, 17% seen once. The sample comprised naive CD4+ T cells from blood. The receptors come from a woman under 30 in good health. Each CDR3 is given with its conserved first and last residue. Fields, in order: V gene, J gene, clone size, D gene, CDR3 protein, CDR3 DNA. D genes are given only for firm matches. Rows may omit the clone size; those that give it use once, few, many or a size class.

v_gene: TRBV5-1; j_gene: TRBJ2-2; abundance: -; d_gene: -; CDR3aa: CASTDTSTGELFF; CDR3nt: TGCGCCAGCACGGACACTAGCACCGGGGAGCTGTTTTTT
v_gene: TRBV6-1; j_gene: TRBJ2-3; abundance: few; d_gene: -; CDR3aa: CASSESKGTQYF; CDR3nt: TGTGCCAGCAGTGAAAGTAAGGGGACGCAGTATTTT
v_gene: TRBV2; j_gene: TRBJ1-2; abundance: -; d_gene: -; CDR3aa: CASSAGRTFNYGYTF; CDR3nt: TGTGCCAGCAGTGCCGGACGGACGTTTAACTATGGCTACACCTTC
v_gene: TRBV5-1; j_gene: TRBJ2-7; abundance: -; d_gene: TRBD2; CDR3aa: CASSPGWTSGLYEQYF; CDR3nt: TGCGCCAGCAGCCCGGGATGGACTAGCGGGCTCTACGAGCAGTACTTC
v_gene: TRBV28; j_gene: TRBJ2-7; abundance: -; d_gene: -; CDR3aa: CASRRTAYEQYF; CDR3nt: TGTGCCAGCAGAAGGACAGCCTACGAGCAGTACTTC
v_gene: TRBV4-2; j_gene: TRBJ2-1; abundance: -; d_gene: TRBD2; CDR3aa: CASSQFAGGGNNEQFF; CDR3nt: TGTGCCAGCAGCCAATTCGCGGGGGGTGGCAACAATGAGCAGTTCTTC
v_gene: TRBV10-3; j_gene: TRBJ2-3; abundance: -; d_gene: TRBD2; CDR3aa: CAISEHSGRTDTQYF; CDR3nt: TGTGCCATCAGTGAACATAGCGGGAGGACAGATACGCAGTATTTT
v_gene: TRBV27; j_gene: TRBJ1-6; abundance: -; d_gene: -; CDR3aa: CASTGYNSPLHF; CDR3nt: TGTGCCAGCACTGGATATAATTCACCCCTCCACTTT
v_gene: TRBV15; j_gene: TRBJ1-1; abundance: few; d_gene: -; CDR3aa: CATSKGQKTNTEAFF; CDR3nt: TGTGCCACCAGCAAAGGACAGAAAACAAACACTGAAGCTTTCTTT
v_gene: TRBV7-9; j_gene: TRBJ2-7; abundance: few; d_gene: -; CDR3aa: CASSLAGGPHEQYF; CDR3nt: TGTGCCAGCAGCTTAGCGGGCGGCCCCCACGAGCAGTACTTC
v_gene: TRBV14; j_gene: TRBJ1-3; abundance: many; d_gene: TRBD1; CDR3aa: CASSGTVSGNTIYF; CDR3nt: TGTGCCAGCAGCGGGACAGTCTCTGGAAACACCATATATTTT
v_gene: TRBV7-2; j_gene: TRBJ2-1; abundance: -; d_gene: -; CDR3aa: CASSRTRSSYNEQFF; CDR3nt: TGTGCCAGCAGCCGCACTAGGAGCTCCTACAATGAGCAGTTCTTC
v_gene: TRBV5-4; j_gene: TRBJ1-2; abundance: -; d_gene: -; CDR3aa: CASSPSVQTNYGYTF; CDR3nt: TGTGCCAGCAGCCCCTCAGTACAGACTAACTATGGCTACACCTTC
v_gene: TRBV7-2; j_gene: TRBJ2-5; abundance: few; d_gene: -; CDR3aa: CASSQAETQYF; CDR3nt: TGTGCCAGCAGCCAGGCTGAGACCCAGTACTTC
v_gene: TRBV15; j_gene: TRBJ2-1; abundance: -; d_gene: -; CDR3aa: CAAESSPPYNEQFF; CDR3nt: TGTGCCGCTGAATCTAGTCCCCCCTACAATGAGCAGTTCTTC
v_gene: TRBV7-2; j_gene: TRBJ2-1; abundance: -; d_gene: -; CDR3aa: CASRVEVAPYNEQFF; CDR3nt: TGTGCCAGCAGGGTCGAGGTAGCACCTTACAATGAGCAGTTCTTC
v_gene: TRBV7-3; j_gene: TRBJ2-3; abundance: -; d_gene: -; CDR3aa: CASSLNPAGGTDTQYF; CDR3nt: TGTGCCAGCAGCTTAAATCCGGCAGGGGGCACAGATACGCAGTATTTT
v_gene: TRBV20-1; j_gene: TRBJ2-1; abundance: few; d_gene: TRBD2; CDR3aa: CSASLREKQFF; CDR3nt: TGCAGTGCTAGTCTGCGGGAGAAACAGTTCTTC
v_gene: TRBV5-1; j_gene: TRBJ2-7; abundance: few; d_gene: -; CDR3aa: CASSLAGLYEQYF; CDR3nt: TGCGCCAGCAGCTTGGCGGGGCTATACGAGCAGTACTTC
v_gene: TRBV7-2; j_gene: TRBJ2-3; abundance: -; d_gene: TRBD2; CDR3aa: CASSLRSLAGVVTDTQYF; CDR3nt: TGTGCCAGCAGCTTACGGTCTCTAGCGGGAGTCGTCACAGATACGCAGTATTTT
v_gene: TRBV6-1; j_gene: TRBJ1-5; abundance: -; d_gene: TRBD1; CDR3aa: CASSESAGQIRHF; CDR3nt: TGTGCCAGCAGTGAAAGTGCGGGACAGATAAGGCATTTT
v_gene: TRBV27; j_gene: TRBJ1-6; abundance: few; d_gene: -; CDR3aa: CASRIARDSPLHF; CDR3nt: TGTGCCAGCAGGATCGCCAGGGATTCACCCCTCCACTTT
v_gene: TRBV7-8; j_gene: TRBJ2-1; abundance: few; d_gene: TRBD2; CDR3aa: CASRLLAGAYNEQFF; CDR3nt: TGTGCCAGCAGACTCCTAGCGGGAGCGTACAATGAGCAGTTCTTC
v_gene: TRBV18; j_gene: TRBJ2-3; abundance: -; d_gene: TRBD2; CDR3aa: CASSSGLAGSTDTQYF; CDR3nt: TGTGCCAGCTCAAGCGGACTAGCGGGGAGCACAGATACGCAGTATTTT
v_gene: TRBV5-1; j_gene: TRBJ2-5; abundance: -; d_gene: TRBD1; CDR3aa: CASSLVSSYGTVKETQYF; CDR3nt: TGCGCCAGCAGCTTGGTCTCGTCGTATGGGACAGTAAAAGAGACCCAGTACTTC
v_gene: TRBV7-9; j_gene: TRBJ2-5; abundance: -; d_gene: TRBD1; CDR3aa: CASSLARRGPETQYF; CDR3nt: TGTGCCAGCAGCTTAGCGCGAAGGGGGCCAGAGACCCAGTACTTC